What follows are 25 T cell receptor beta chains derived from one specimen sequenced in a study of cytomegalovirus exposure and HLA in healthy donors (dated by TCRdb to about 2017). The library was produced with the immunoSEQ multiplex PCR assay. A mixture of 60 forward primers for TCR Vbeta segments and 13 reverse primers for TCR Jbeta segments was used in the multiplex PCR. TCRdb took this table from immuneACCESS and kept in-frame rearrangements with V and J called. Such tables lack part of the clones; where checked against another copy, unresolved V genes explain under half of the gap, and the rest is unexplained. The data table for this sample lists approximately 77,000 clones. About 4.6% of the sample is taken by the ten largest. Sequencing used PBMCs. The source of these receptors is a man between 25 and 39 years old in good health and CMV-seronegative.

V usage is TRBV11-2 and J usage is TRBJ2-2; D is possibly TRBD1 (6 bases). V was clipped by 5 bases and J by 8 bases, with 12 bases between them. This CDR3 is built from 13 residues. Per the germline V gene, CDR1 is SGHAT and CDR2 is FQNNGV. CDR3 DNA: TGTGCCAGCAGCCCCGCCCAGGGGGGGGAGCTGTTTTTT. Translation: CASSPAQGGELFF.

The CDR3 loop is CASSLDTSVPEKLFF. The DNA of the CDR3 is TGTGCCAGCAGCTTAGATACAAGCGTTCCTGAAAAACTGTTTTTT. The V gene is TRBV11-2, the J gene TRBJ1-4; D not resolved. CDR3 length equals 15 residues. Between the trimmed V and J ends, which lost 0 bases and 7 bases, there was a span of 12 bases. Germline assignment: CDR1 SGHAT and CDR2 FQNNGV. Filled out from reference TRBV11-2 and TRBJ1-4, the complete variable domain reads EAGVAQSPRYKIIEKRQSVAFWCNPISGHATLYWYQQILGQGPKLLIQFQNNGVVDDSQLPKDRFSAERLKGVDSTLKIQPAKLEDSAVYLCASSLDTSVPEKLFFGSGTQLSVL.

The genes are TRBV9 and TRBJ2-3; D is possibly TRBD1 (6 bases). This CDR3 comprises 13 residues. From germline, CDR1 is SGDLS and CDR2 YYNGEE. Trimming removed 0 bases from V and 4 bases from J, with 6 bases in between. CDR3 DNA sequence: TGTGCCAGCAGCGTAGAGGGGGCAGATACGCAGTATTTT. Residues: CASSVEGADTQYF. The entire variable domain, with the rest obtained from reference TRBV9 and TRBJ2-3, is as follows: DSGVTQTPKHLITATGQRVTLRCSPRSGDLSVYWYQQSLDQGLQFLIQYYNGEERAKGNILERFSAQQFPDLHSELNLSSLELGDSALYFCASSVEGADTQYFGPGTRLTVL.

V is TRBV4-2 and J is TRBJ2-4; 12 bases are shared with TRBD2. Per germline, CDR1 LGHNA and CDR2 YNFKEQ. Trimming at V came to 1 base and at J to 9 bases, leaving 16 bases not matched to a gene. The CDR3 contains 19 residues. The CDR3 loop reads CASSQGLAGAGVKGSIQYF. In DNA form, the CDR3 reads TGTGCCAGCAGCCAAGGACTAGCGGGAGCCGGAGTTAAGGGTAGCATTCAGTACTTC.

The rearrangement joins TRBV5-4 to TRBJ1-5; weak D call: TRBD1 (5 bases). Deletions cut 4 bases from V and 4 bases from J, with 21 bases between. Germline V gene sequence: CDR1 SGHNT, CDR2 YYREEE (reference sequence). CDR3 size: 17 residues. The CDR3 sequence is CASSPTPGQHGNQPQHF. The CDR3, as DNA: TGTGCCAGCAGCCCGACCCCAGGACAACACGGTAATCAGCCCCAGCATTTT.

The chain has TRBV6-4 and TRBJ2-1; TRBD2 matches at 8 bases. V lost 3 bases to trimming and J lost 10 bases; unmatched junction nucleotides: 8. Germline CDR1 and CDR2: MRHNA and SNTAGT. This CDR3 spans 14 amino acids. CDR3 nucleotides: TGTGCCAGCAGTGAGACTGCGGGGGGCCGCGAGCAGTTCTTC. This gives the protein CASSETAGGREQFF.

Here the CDR3 reads CAWSRFSTGELFF. DNA of the CDR3: TGTGCCTGGAGTCGTTTTTCTACCGGGGAGCTGTTTTTT. The chain is built from TRBV30 and TRBJ2-2; D unclear. V dropped 2 bases and J dropped 5 bases, with 9 bases sitting between them. The CDR3 is made up of 13 amino acids. Germline CDR1 reads GTSNPN; CDR2 reads SVGIG (reference sequence).

CDR3 amino acids: CASSLEQYGYTF. The CDR3 DNA reads as TGTGCCAGCAGCTTAGAACAGTATGGCTACACCTTC. The chain is built from TRBV7-9 and TRBJ1-2; D call uncertain. Germline CDR1 is SEHNR and CDR2 is FQNEAQ (reference sequence). The CDR3 totals 12 residues. V was shortened by 1 base and J by 5 bases, with 5 bases between the two germline ends.

This sequence joins TRBV7-2 and TRBJ2-5; 7 positions agree with TRBD2. Germline CDR1 and CDR2: SGHTA and FQGNSA. The V gene end was trimmed by 5 bases and the J gene end by 2 bases; junction bases not matched to a gene: 5. The CDR3 has 14 residues. The CDR3 spells CASSRSSGQETQYF. The CDR3 DNA is TGTGCCAGCAGCCGTTCTAGCGGTCAAGAGACCCAGTACTTC. The entire variable domain, with the rest obtained from reference TRBV7-2 and TRBJ2-5, is as follows: GAGVSQSPSNKVTEKGKDVELRCDPISGHTALYWYRQSLGQGLEFLIYFQGNSAPDKSGLPSDRFSAERTGGSVSTLTIQRTQQEDSAVYLCASSRSSGQETQYFGPGTRLLVL.

V and J are TRBV29-1 and TRBJ2-1; tentative D call: TRBD1 (5 bases). V lost 4 bases to trimming and J lost 4 bases, with 14 bases between them. This CDR3 contains 14 residues. CDR1 is SQVTM and CDR2 is ANQGSEA in the germline V gene. In DNA form, the CDR3 reads TGCAGCGTTGGACCCTCGACAGATTACAATGAGCAGTTCTTC. It encodes CSVGPSTDYNEQFF.

CDR3 sequence: CASSLVGGRSGEQYF. The CDR3 coding sequence is TGTGCCAGCAGCTTGGTTGGCGGGAGGTCCGGCGAGCAGTACTTC. The chain uses TRBV5-4 and TRBJ2-7, with 8 positions matching TRBD2. In germline, CDR1 is SGHNT, CDR2 YYREEE (reference sequence). V gave up 0 bases and J gave up 6 bases; unmatched junction bases: 8. The CDR3 is 15 amino acids. Full variable domain (missing parts from reference TRBV5-4 and TRBJ2-7): ETGVTQSPTHLIKTRGQQVTLRCSSQSGHNTVSWYQQALGQGPQFIFQYYREEENGRGNFPPRFSGLQFPNYSSELNVNALELDDSALYLCASSLVGGRSGEQYFGPGTRLTVT.

The chain carries TRBV25-1 and TRBJ1-5, with 7 bases that match TRBD1. CDR1 is MGHDK and CDR2 is SYGVNS in the germline V gene. The V segment lost 1 base and the J segment 0 bases; nucleotides outside the gene matches: 3. The CDR3 sequence is 16 residues long. The CDR3 DNA sequence: TGTGCCAGCAGTGAATCATCAGGGGGTAGCAATCAGCCCCAGCATTTT. Its protein product is CASSESSGGSNQPQHF.

This CDR3 is CASSPPLTANTEAFF. CDR3 sequence (DNA): TGTGCCAGCTCACCACCCCTGACAGCGAACACTGAAGCTTTCTTT. This rearrangement joins TRBV18 to TRBJ1-1; a weak D match, TRBD1 (5 bases). Germline V lookup: CDR1 KGHSH, CDR2 LQKENI. V gave up 0 bases and J gave up 1 base, with 9 bases separating them. The CDR3 has 15 residues. Drawing the rest from reference TRBV18 and TRBJ1-1, the complete variable domain is NAGVMQNPRHLVRRRGQEARLRCSPMKGHSHVYWYRQLPEEGLKFMVYLQKENIIDESGMPKERFSAEFPKEGPSILRIQQVVRGDSAAYFCASSPPLTANTEAFFGQGTRLTVV.

The chain links TRBV5-1 to TRBJ2-1, with TRBD2 identical over 7 bases. The length of the CDR3 is 16 residues. The V gene's germline CDR1 is SGHRS and CDR2 YFSETQ. Trimming removed 0 bases from V and 4 bases from J; junction bases left unmatched: 7. The CDR3 DNA is TGCGCCAGCAGCTTGGCCCCGCCAGCGGGGTACAATGAGCAGTTCTTC. It yields the protein CASSLAPPAGYNEQFF.

V usage is TRBV9 and J usage is TRBJ2-1; 10 bases line up with TRBD2. This CDR3 region has 16 residues. Trimming took 6 bases from V and 5 from J; bases not matched to a gene: 11. Germline V gene sequence: CDR1 SGDLS, CDR2 YYNGEE. CDR3 sequence reads: CASTSGSLTINNEQFF. In DNA form, the CDR3 reads TGTGCCAGCACTAGCGGGAGCCTTACCATAAACAATGAGCAGTTCTTC.

This chain's CDR3 is CAWSGNYGTGGSVQYF. The CDR3 nucleotides read TGTGCCTGGAGTGGCAACTATGGGACAGGGGGCAGTGTGCAGTACTTC. The V and J genes are TRBV30 and TRBJ2-7; TRBD1 aligns across 12 bases. V gave up 1 base and J gave up 9 bases; unmatched junction bases: 13. Germline CDR1 reads GTSNPN; CDR2 reads SVGIG (reference sequence). CDR3 length equals 16 residues.

The chain carries TRBV5-1 and TRBJ2-1, with 10 bases aligning to TRBD2. The CDR3 runs 16 residues. The germline CDR1 and CDR2 sequences are SGHRS and YFSETQ. Unmatched junction bases numbered 6, after V lost 0 bases and J lost 6 bases. The CDR3 nucleotides read TGCGCCAGCAGCTTGGCCGCGGTAGCGGGGGGCAATGAGCAGTTCTTC. It encodes CASSLAAVAGGNEQFF.

The chain links TRBV2 to TRBJ1-4, with TRBD1 matching over 7 bases. There are 16 residues in the CDR3. Germline V CDR1 and CDR2: SNHLY, FYNNEI. The V segment lost 8 bases and the J segment 8 bases; nucleotides outside the gene matches: 17. The chain's CDR3 is CASYLPEGQFREKLFF. The CDR3 region has the DNA TGTGCCAGCTATCTCCCGGAGGGACAGTTTAGGGAAAAACTGTTTTTT. Based on the CDR3 plus reference TRBV2 and TRBJ1-4, the full variable domain is EPEVTQTPSHQVTQMGQEVILRCVPISNHLYFYWYRQILGQKVEFLVSFYNNEISEKSEIFDDQFSVERPDGSNFTLKIRSTKLEDSAMYFCASYLPEGQFREKLFFGSGTQLSVL.

V gene TRBV6-5 combines with J gene TRBJ1-1; the D gene is possibly TRBD1 (5 bases). Trimming removed 4 bases at V and 8 bases at J, with 17 bases between. The CDR3 runs 14 residues. The germline gives CDR1 MNHEY, CDR2 SVGAGI. The CDR3 DNA sequence: TGTGCCAGCAGTTCCGGGCCGAACGGGGGGGAAGCTTTCTTT. It encodes CASSSGPNGGEAFF.

The rearrangement joins TRBV4-2 to TRBJ1-4, with D hard to call. Germline V gene sequence: CDR1 LGHNA, CDR2 YNFKEQ. The CDR3 runs 16 residues. Trimming stripped 3 bases from V and 7 bases from J, with 18 bases between. The CDR3 coding sequence is TGTGCCAGCAGCCAGGGTTACGGGAGGTCTGGTGAAAAACTGTTTTTT. This translates into CASSQGYGRSGEKLFF.

The genes are TRBV7-9 and TRBJ2-7, with TRBD1 matching over 10 bases. J gave up 5 bases and V 4 bases, and 5 bases lay outside the gene matches. CDR3 length: 14 amino acids. The V gene's germline CDR1 is SEHNR and CDR2 FQNEAQ (reference sequence). The CDR3, as DNA: TGTGCCAGCAGCTGGGGACAGGGGCTCCACGAGCAGTACTTC. Encoded protein: CASSWGQGLHEQYF.

The gene calls are TRBV7-9 and TRBJ1-6, with D unresolved. The CDR3 consists of 15 residues. V was shortened by 6 bases and J by 9 bases, with 18 bases between the two germline ends. Germline V lookup: CDR1 SEHNR, CDR2 FQNEAQ (reference sequence). CDR3 nucleotides: TGTGCCAGCAGTCCCGACTCTTCCCCGATTTCACCCCTCCACTTT. Amino acids: CASSPDSSPISPLHF.

The rearrangement links TRBV7-9 to TRBJ2-3; 11 bases are shared with TRBD1. The CDR3 loop spans 15 amino acids. Germline values: CDR1 SEHNR, CDR2 FQNEAQ (reference sequence). With V trimmed by 5 bases and J by 6 bases, 7 bases remained unmatched. DNA of the CDR3: TGTGCCAGCAGCGCCCCGGACAGGGGGCCGGATACGCAGTATTTT. Amino acid sequence: CASSAPDRGPDTQYF.

The chain links TRBV15 to TRBJ1-2, with 8 bases fitting TRBD1. CDR1 and CDR2 from the germline V gene are LNHNV and YYDKDF (reference sequence). J lost 4 bases, V lost 0 bases, and 4 bases had no gene match. This CDR3 is built from 15 residues. The CDR3: CATSRDLGQGYGYTF. CDR3 bases: TGTGCCACCAGCAGAGATCTCGGACAGGGCTATGGCTACACCTTC.

This chain links TRBV6-1 with TRBJ1-5; TRBD1 agrees at 10 bases. This CDR3 comprises 15 residues. J was trimmed by 1 base and V by 6 bases; bases with no gene match: 3. Germline V gives CDR1 MNHNS, CDR2 SASEGT. In DNA, the CDR3 is TGTGCCAGCAGGCGGGACAGGGGAAGCAATCAGCCCCAGCATTTT. This encodes CASRRDRGSNQPQHF.